These T cell receptor beta chains were read from a single sample in a study of response to subunit inactivated influenza vaccine. TCRdb re-derived calls from the RT-PCR reads in MiXCR, one entry per CDR3 protein. Counted here are hundreds of thousands of distinct CDR3 sequences, approximately 13% occurring once; the ten biggest clones make up about an eighth. Sample: PBMCs from blood, taken 35 to 45 days after vaccination. The receptors originated from a man aged 45 to 65 who received an inactivated influenza vaccine. Each CDR3 is given with its conserved first and last residue. The order of the fields is D gene, J gene, clone size, V gene, CDR3 protein, CDR3 DNA. D genes are given only for firm matches. Size is stated for part of the rows, as once, few or many counts, or as a class when the clone is expanded.

>NA|TRBJ1-1|few|TRBV6-1
CASSKTGGSPEAFF
TGTGCCAGCAGTAAAACGGGCGGGTCTCCTGAAGCTTTCTTT
>TRBD2|TRBJ2-1|few|TRBV5-1
CASSLALPGLAGGEQFF
TGCGCCAGCAGCTTGGCTCTCCCGGGACTAGCGGGAGGTGAGCAGTTCTTC
>TRBD1|TRBJ2-4|few|TRBV24-1
CATSEPGTGGLIQYF
TGTGCCACCAGTGAACCCGGGACAGGGGGCCTCATTCAGTACTTC
>NA|TRBJ2-1|many|TRBV20-1
CSARLYNEQFF
TGCAGTGCTAGACTGTACAATGAGCAGTTCTTC
>NA|TRBJ1-1|many|TRBV7-2
CASSLGAGMNTEAFF
TGTGCCAGCAGCTTAGGGGCAGGGATGAACACTGAAGCTTTCTTT
>TRBD1|TRBJ2-1|many|TRBV10-3
CAISEPDRTYNEQFF
TGTGCCATCAGTGAGCCGGACAGGACCTACAATGAGCAGTTCTTC
>TRBD1|TRBJ2-5|NA|TRBV19
CASTPPRDRAYLQETQYF
TGTGCCAGTACCCCCCCCCGGGACAGGGCCTACCTACAAGAGACCCAGTACTTC
>NA|TRBJ1-2|NA|TRBV9
CASSVGVTTLYGYTF
TGTGCCAGCAGCGTAGGTGTGACTACCCTCTATGGCTACACCTTC
>TRBD1|TRBJ2-6|NA|TRBV12-3/TRBV12-4
CASSLALPGGIYSGANVLTF
TGTGCCAGCAGTTTAGCGCTCCCAGGGGGAATCTACTCTGGGGCCAACGTCCTGACTTTC
>NA|TRBJ1-6|NA|TRBV6-5
CASSYQGGSPLHF
TGTGCCAGCAGTTATCAGGGCGGTTCACCCCTCCACTTT
>NA|TRBJ1-1|few|TRBV6-1
CASSDGGNTEAFF
TGTGCCAGCAGTGACGGGGGGAACACTGAAGCTTTCTTT
>TRBD2|TRBJ2-1|once|TRBV5-1
CASSPITSGSGNEQFF
TGCGCCAGCAGCCCTATAACTAGCGGGAGTGGCAATGAGCAGTTCTTC
>NA|TRBJ1-2|NA|TRBV5-1
CASSLSGRAYGYTF
TGCGCCAGCAGCCTATCGGGACGGGCTTATGGCTACACCTTC
>TRBD1|TRBJ1-2|NA|TRBV10-3
CAIRAGTAYNYGYTF
TGTGCCATCAGGGCCGGGACAGCCTATAACTATGGCTACACCTTC
>TRBD1|TRBJ2-7|NA|TRBV20-1
CSIKQGASYEQYF
TGCAGTATCAAGCAGGGGGCCAGCTACGAGCAGTACTTC
>NA|TRBJ1-1|few|TRBV3-1
CASSLKGGDTEAFF
TGTGCCAGCAGCCTTAAGGGGGGGGATACTGAAGCTTTCTTT
>TRBD1|TRBJ2-7|few|TRBV5-1
CASSSPTGAFSYEQYF
TGCGCCAGCAGCTCTCCGACAGGGGCCTTCTCCTACGAGCAGTACTTC
>NA|TRBJ1-2|few|TRBV5-5
CASSPGGAGYGYTF
TGTGCCAGCAGCCCCGGCGGGGCGGGCTATGGCTACACCTTC
>NA|TRBJ2-3|few|TRBV7-9
CASIGGGYIKQYF
TGTGCCAGCATTGGCGGGGGCTATATCAAGCAGTATTTT
>NA|TRBJ2-7|many|TRBV6-5
CASSYRRETYEQYF
TGTGCCAGCAGTTATCGGCGGGAAACCTACGAGCAGTACTTC
>NA|TRBJ1-4|few|TRBV6-5
CASSYAAGSEKLFF
TGTGCCAGCAGTTATGCGGCCGGGAGCGAAAAACTGTTTTTT
>TRBD2|TRBJ2-5|few|TRBV6-5
CASSYSQGAGGRETQYF
TGTGCCAGCAGTTACTCCCAGGGAGCGGGGGGGCGGGAGACCCAGTACTTC
>NA|TRBJ2-5|few|TRBV28
CASSIYNTPQYF
TGTGCCAGCAGTATTTACAACACGCCCCAGTACTTC
>NA|TRBJ2-1|few|TRBV5-1
CASSFGTGPYNEQFF
TGCGCCAGCAGCTTTGGAACAGGGCCGTACAATGAGCAGTTCTTC
>NA|TRBJ1-5|few|TRBV4-2
CASSQFGTPRGQPQHF
TGTGCCAGCAGCCAGTTCGGGACCCCAAGGGGTCAGCCCCAGCATTTT
>NA|TRBJ1-1|NA|TRBV7-6
CASSPIGDTEAFF
TGTGCCAGCAGCCCGATAGGGGACACTGAAGCTTTCTTT
>NA|TRBJ1-1|NA|TRBV12-3/TRBV12-4
CASSSSTGTEAFF
TGTGCCAGCAGTTCCAGTACGGGCACTGAAGCTTTCTTT
>NA|TRBJ1-2|many|TRBV4-1
CASSQGHGQYHGYTF
TGCGCCAGCAGCCAAGGTCACGGACAATACCATGGCTACACCTTC
>TRBD2|TRBJ2-3|NA|TRBV20-1
CSAHTSGRAEDTQYF
TGCAGTGCCCATACTAGCGGGCGGGCCGAAGATACGCAGTATTTT
>NA|TRBJ2-1|NA|TRBV20-1
CSSMVGGREQFF
TGCAGTTCTATGGTCGGGGGACGTGAGCAGTTCTTC
>NA|TRBJ2-2|NA|TRBV5-1
CASSLDAGTNTGELFF
TGCGCCAGCAGCTTGGATGCAGGGACCAACACCGGGGAGCTGTTTTTT
>NA|TRBJ2-5|few|TRBV7-2
CASGRELVQETQYF
TGTGCCAGCGGCCGGGAACTCGTTCAAGAGACCCAGTACTTC
>NA|TRBJ1-5|many|TRBV12-3/TRBV12-4
CASSFPPDRPQHF
TGTGCCAGCAGTTTTCCCCCCGATAGGCCCCAGCATTTT
>NA|TRBJ2-7|few|TRBV15
CATSNSAGSYEQYF
TGTGCCACCAGCAATTCTGCAGGCTCCTACGAGCAGTACTTC
>TRBD1|TRBJ1-2|few|TRBV20-1
CSARTGGRDYTF
TGCAGTGCTAGAACAGGGGGAAGGGACTACACCTTC
>NA|TRBJ2-1|NA|TRBV18
CATSPPAWPGNEQFF
TGTGCCACCTCACCACCGGCCTGGCCGGGGAATGAGCAGTTCTTC
>NA|TRBJ2-2|few|TRBV5-1
CASSPEGTNTGELFF
TGCGCCAGCAGCCCTGAGGGGACGAACACCGGGGAGCTGTTTTTT
>TRBD1|TRBJ2-3|few|TRBV20-1
CSPGRQGFQDTQYF
TGCAGTCCCGGAAGACAGGGGTTTCAAGATACGCAGTATTTT
>NA|TRBJ2-5|many|TRBV20-1
CSAMPGHRIQETQYF
TGCAGTGCTATGCCGGGACACCGTATTCAAGAGACCCAGTACTTC
>TRBD2|TRBJ2-7|many|TRBV20-1
CSARDQGGAWQYF
TGCAGTGCTAGAGACCAGGGAGGGGCTTGGCAGTACTTC
>TRBD2|TRBJ2-5|NA|TRBV10-3
CAISSASGGRETQYF
TGTGCCATCAGTTCAGCTAGCGGGGGGCGGGAGACCCAGTACTTC
>NA|TRBJ2-3|few|TRBV18
CASSRETSSSTDTQYF
TGTGCCAGCTCACGAGAGACATCCTCTAGCACAGATACGCAGTATTTT
>TRBD1|TRBJ2-1|few|TRBV24-1
CAAGTGGAYNEQFF
TGTGCCGCCGGGACAGGGGGCGCCTACAATGAGCAGTTCTTC
>NA|TRBJ1-5|many|TRBV28
CASSLHQGSQPQHF
TGTGCCAGCAGTTTGCACCAGGGGTCGCAGCCCCAGCATTTT
>TRBD1|TRBJ2-5|NA|TRBV7-8
CASSLNSAGGEETQYF
TGTGCCAGCAGCTTAAATTCGGCAGGGGGCGAAGAGACCCAGTACTTC